The rows below give T cell receptor beta chains drawn from one sample of a study of CD8+ T cells in alopecia areata. Profiled with immunoSEQ multiplex PCR; TCRdb holds only in-frame clones, not every one. The sample holds 150,000 to 200,000 clones, 50% to 65% seen once. Here the sequenced sample was CD8+ T cells sorted from blood, taken at week 24, from a patient treated with tofacitinib. These receptors all come from a human donor with alopecia areata. Both conserved end residues are part of each CDR3. Each record gives: clone size, V gene, D gene, J gene, CDR3 protein, CDR3 DNA. The D gene is left open where the match is weak. The size entry is marked missing in some rows and otherwise reads once, few, many or a size class.

>once|TRBV27|.|TRBJ2-7
CASSLGRGDYEQYF
TGTGCCAGCAGTTTAGGTAGGGGGGATTACGAGCAGTACTTC
>.|TRBV30|.|TRBJ1-1
CAWSASRGTEAFF
TGTGCCTGGAGTGCGTCTAGAGGCACTGAAGCTTTCTTT
>.|TRBV13|.|TRBJ1-6
CASSSEGLPLHF
TGTGCCAGCAGCTCCGAGGGGCTACCCCTCCACTTT
>few|TRBV13|.|TRBJ1-5
CASSLGLEGMGNQPQHF
TGTGCCAGCAGCTTAGGCCTAGAGGGAATGGGCAATCAGCCCCAGCATTTT
>.|TRBV9|TRBD1|TRBJ2-7
CASSPRTGSSYEQYF
TGTGCCAGCAGCCCACGGACAGGGAGCAGCTACGAGCAGTACTTC
>.|TRBV30|.|TRBJ1-5
CAWGAFNQPQHF
TGTGCCTGGGGAGCTTTCAATCAGCCCCAGCATTTT
>.|TRBV7-9|.|TRBJ2-3
CASSFRPADTQYF
TGTGCCAGCAGCTTCAGGCCAGCAGATACGCAGTATTTT
>.|TRBV7-2|.|TRBJ2-5
CASSLDLGVIGETQYF
TGTGCCAGCAGCTTAGACCTGGGGGTCATCGGAGAGACCCAGTACTTC
>.|TRBV6-1|.|TRBJ2-7
CATHSYEQYF
TGTGCCACCCACTCCTACGAGCAGTACTTC
>.|TRBV5-1|.|TRBJ1-5
CASSGEGRPGNQPQHF
TGCGCCAGCAGCGGCGAGGGGCGGCCGGGCAATCAGCCCCAGCATTTT
>.|TRBV6-5|.|TRBJ2-1
CASSYGSNNEQFF
TGTGCCAGCAGTTACGGGTCTAACAATGAGCAGTTCTTC
>few|TRBV19|TRBD2|TRBJ2-6
CASSGGSPETRSGANVLTF
TGTGCCAGTAGCGGGGGGTCACCTGAAACCCGCTCTGGGGCCAACGTCCTGACTTTC
>.|TRBV30|TRBD1|TRBJ1-1
CAWSVTRGRTEAFF
TGTGCCTGGAGTGTTACCAGGGGGCGGACTGAAGCTTTCTTT
>.|TRBV4-3|.|TRBJ2-5
CASSQDLSETQYF
TGCGCCAGCAGCCAAGATCTATCGGAGACCCAGTACTTC
>.|TRBV11-2|.|TRBJ2-1
CASSFSGSWLDEQFF
TGTGCCAGCAGCTTTAGCGGATCGTGGTTGGATGAGCAGTTCTTC
>.|TRBV15|.|TRBJ1-2
CATSVRGFDGYTF
TGTGCCACCAGCGTCAGGGGATTCGACGGCTACACCTTC
>once|TRBV5-6|.|TRBJ2-7
CASSFVDEQYF
TGTGCCAGCAGCTTTGTCGACGAGCAGTACTTC
>few|TRBV7-8|TRBD2|TRBJ2-1
CASSDTGGPREQFF
TGTGCCAGCAGCGACACGGGGGGGCCTCGTGAGCAGTTCTTC
>.|TRBV5-1|TRBD1|TRBJ1-1
CASRTTGVTEAFF
TGCGCCAGCAGGACAACAGGGGTCACTGAAGCTTTCTTT
>.|TRBV11-2|TRBD1|TRBJ2-7
CASSSLNEGQGEQYF
TGTGCCAGCAGCTCTCTAAACGAGGGACAGGGTGAGCAGTACTTC